These 18 T cell receptor beta chains originate from one sample sequenced in a study of breast tumors, draining lymph nodes, adjacent tissues. The lymph nodes were axillary draining lymph nodes from breast cancer patients. TCRdb itself ran the multiplex PCR reads through MiXCR, one entry per CDR3 protein. The sample consists of tens of thousands of distinct CDR3 sequences, approximately 30% of them appearing once. The sequenced sample was axillary lymph node tissue. The receptor source for this set is a female donor with breast cancer. Some clones in this sample may be carry-over from other donors' samples.

This clonotype was detected ten times or more. The J gene is TRBJ1-2, the V gene TRBV7-2; D uncertain. The CDR3 runs to 14 residues. From germline, CDR1 is SGHTA and CDR2 FQGNSA. With 1 base removed from V and 4 bases from J, the gap between germline ends came to 10 bases. CDR3 in DNA: TGTGCCAGCAGCTTAGATGGCAGGTCCTATGGCTACACCTTC. Protein: CASSLDGRSYGYTF.

The sample holds many counts of this clonotype. V usage is TRBV19 and J usage is TRBJ2-6, with TRBD1 matching over 9 bases. The CDR3 loop spans 19 amino acids. V gave up 1 base and J gave up 0 bases; unmatched junction bases: 7. The V gene's germline CDR1 is LNHDA and CDR2 SQIVND (reference sequence). The CDR3 loop reads CASSIVGQGFLSGANVLTF. In DNA, the CDR3 is TGTGCCAGTAGTATAGTCGGACAGGGGTTTCTCTCTGGGGCCAACGTCCTGACTTTC.

This clonotype was seen many times. The chain couples TRBV5-8 to TRBJ2-2; unclear D gene. The V gene's germline CDR1 is SGHTS and CDR2 YDEGEE. V lost 0 bases and J lost 0, with 12 bases in between. The CDR3 covers 17 residues. CDR3 protein: CASSLERRSTNTGELFF. CDR3 bases: TGTGCCAGCAGCTTGGAGCGCCGGAGCACGAACACCGGGGAGCTGTTTTTT.

In this sample, this clonotype turned up many times. The rearrangement links TRBV12-3 or TRBV12-4 to TRBJ2-1, with unresolved D. CDR3 length: 12 amino acids. The V gene lost 3 bases and the J gene lost 7 bases, with 7 bases spanning the gap. The CDR3 DNA sequence: TGTGCCAGCAGTTTTGTCCAGAATGAGCAGTTCTTC. Translated: CASSFVQNEQFF.

A single count supports this clonotype. This chain connects TRBV12-3 or TRBV12-4 to TRBJ2-7, with 7 bases fitting TRBD2. This CDR3 comprises 15 residues. V lost 3 bases to trimming and J lost 0 bases; unmatched junction nucleotides: 5. This CDR3 is CASSFLGTNSYEQYF. CDR3 sequence (DNA): TGTGCCAGCAGTTTCCTCGGGACTAACTCCTACGAGCAGTACTTC.

In its sample, this clonotype was seen many times. The chain is built from TRBV19 and TRBJ2-1; no clear D. The CDR3 runs to 17 residues. Germline V lookup: CDR1 LNHDA, CDR2 SQIVND (reference sequence). The germline V and J ends were trimmed by 1 base and 0 bases, with 13 bases remaining between them. The CDR3: CASSIALHFGSYNEQFF. The CDR3 region has the DNA TGTGCCAGTAGTATAGCCTTACACTTCGGCTCCTACAATGAGCAGTTCTTC.

This clonotype has a count of ten or more. The chain recombines TRBV19 with TRBJ2-5; either TRBD1 or TRBD2 may fit D (5 bases each). CDR3 length: 13 residues. Trimming took 10 bases from V and 2 from J, leaving 14 bases between them. The V gene's germline CDR1 is LNHDA and CDR2 SQIVND (reference sequence). This chain's CDR3 is CATGGGAQETQYF. As DNA, the CDR3 is TGTGCCACCGGAGGTGGGGCTCAAGAGACCCAGTACTTC.

The genes are TRBV20-1 and TRBJ1-5; the match to TRBD1 covers 11 bases. The CDR3 sequence is 14 residues long. V lost 6 bases to trimming and J lost 14 bases; unmatched junction nucleotides: 15. CDR1 is DFQATT, CDR2 SNEGSKA, per germline (reference sequence). This CDR3 reads CSARGQGGDSYEHF. The CDR3 bases are TGCAGTGCGCGGGGACAGGGGGGCGACTCCTACGAGCATTTT.

This clonotype was observed at least ten times. This sequence joins TRBV7-2 and TRBJ2-1; 9 bases line up with TRBD2. Germline CDR1 and CDR2: SGHTA and FQGNSA. CDR3 length: 17 residues. The J segment lost 4 bases and the V segment lost 4 bases, leaving 11 bases of the junction unmatched. The CDR3 here is CASSSSGTSRPYNEQFF. The DNA of the CDR3 is TGTGCCAGCAGCTCTTCCGGGACTAGCCGACCTTACAATGAGCAGTTCTTC.

The V gene is TRBV15, the J gene TRBJ2-3, with a weak D call TRBD2 (5 bases). The V gene lost 5 bases and the J gene lost 2 bases, with 11 bases spanning the gap. This CDR3 region has 14 residues. In germline, CDR1 is LNHNV, CDR2 YYDKDF (reference sequence). CDR3: CATSFLDFTDTQYF. CDR3 coding DNA: TGTGCCACCAGCTTTCTGGACTTCACAGATACGCAGTATTTT.

As regards this clonotype: One end of the junction fails to match germline, which may point to a read error. The J gene is TRBJ1-2, the V gene TRBV7-9; D may be TRBD1 (5 bases). CDR3 length equals 15 residues. CDR1 is SEHNR, CDR2 FQNEAQ, per germline (reference sequence). The CDR3 spells CASSPSLSGNHGYTF. CDR3 sequence (DNA): TGTGCCAGCAGCCCTTCACTTTCAGGGAACCATGGCTACACCTTT.

Concerning this clonotype itself: The junction departs from germline at one end; a sequencing error may be responsible. The chain combines TRBV20-1 with TRBJ1-4, with D possibly matching TRBD1 (5 bases). Germline CDR1 is DFQATT and CDR2 is SNEGSKA (reference sequence). The length of the CDR3 is 11 residues. For the CDR3, the DNA is TGCAGTGCTGGGGGTAATGAAAAACTGTCTTTT. It encodes CSAGGNEKLSF.

In this sample, this clonotype turned up many times. The chain combines TRBV6-6 with TRBJ2-1; 12 bases map to TRBD2. From germline, CDR1 is MNHNY and CDR2 SVGAGI (reference sequence). Trimming removed 8 bases from V and 3 bases from J; junction bases left unmatched: 5. There are 15 residues in the CDR3. CDR3 protein: CASSPGLAGYNEQFF. The CDR3 DNA reads as TGTGCCAGCTCCCCGGGACTAGCGGGCTACAATGAGCAGTTCTTC.

On this clonotype: This CDR3 fails to terminate in the conserved phenylalanine or tryptophan, so it likely reflects a read error. The J gene is TRBJ2-7, the V gene TRBV7-2; TRBD2 matches at 7 bases. This CDR3 has 15 residues. Trimming at V came to 2 bases and at J to 1 base, leaving 5 bases not matched to a gene. Germline CDR1 is SGHTA and CDR2 is FQGNSA. CDR3 DNA sequence: TGTGCCAGCAGCTTACGCGGGAGCAGGTCCTACGAGCAGTACCTC. Translating gives CASSLRGSRSYEQYL.

The table lists this clonotype with many counts. The J gene is TRBJ2-7, the V gene TRBV6-5, with 9 bases fitting TRBD2. Germline CDR1 MNHEY, CDR2 SVGAGI. The junction had 5 bases not matched to a gene; V was cut back by 0 bases and J by 5 bases. CDR3 size: 15 residues. The CDR3 nucleotides read TGTGCCAGCAGTTACTCGTTAGCGGGAGTCCACGAGCAGTACTTC. Translated, it gives CASSYSLAGVHEQYF.

This rearrangement joins TRBV4-1 to TRBJ2-5; 7 bases match TRBD2. Germline loops: CDR1 MGHRA, CDR2 YSYEKL. With 5 bases clipped from V and 7 bases from J, the junction kept 10 bases outside the gene matches. The CDR3 length is 14 residues. The CDR3 spells CASSSGTTIGTQYF. As DNA, the CDR3 is TGCGCCAGCAGCTCCGGGACTACGATAGGGACCCAGTACTTC.

The chain employs TRBV29-1 and TRBJ2-7; 10 bases align to TRBD1. The CDR3 has 14 amino acids. CDR1 SQVTM and CDR2 ANQGSEA come from the germline V gene. J gave up 7 bases and V 2 bases, and 8 bases lay outside the gene matches. The CDR3 spells CSVEWLGQGREQYF. As DNA, the CDR3 is TGCAGCGTTGAATGGCTGGGACAGGGGAGGGAGCAGTACTTC.

Many counts were recorded for this clonotype. The chain employs TRBV4-3 and TRBJ1-2; TRBD1 matches at 7 bases. Germline trimming cut 0 bases from V and 3 bases from J; bases unmatched to any gene: 4. The CDR3 covers 15 residues. Germline V gene sequence: CDR1 LGHNA, CDR2 YSLEER. Here the CDR3 reads CASSQDYRGDYGYTF. For the CDR3, the DNA is TGCGCCAGCAGCCAAGACTACAGGGGAGACTATGGCTACACCTTC.